This T cell receptor (beta chain) was identified in a study of cytomegalovirus exposure and HLA in healthy donors. Study results and limitations: A list of 150 or so TCR beta chains associated with cytomegalovirus was given. As a later analysis revealed, most CMV-associated TCR beta chains appeared HLA-restricted. TCR beta V segments were, for the most part, productive about 87% or about 30% of the time in an earlier analysis. Some V segments, including TRBV6-2 and TRBV6-3, were excluded as indistinguishable.

Note on this clone: What it recognizes is unknown.

PCR involved 60 Vbeta and 13 Jbeta primers. The assay was immunoSEQ multiplex PCR, and TCRdb's table has in-frame clones only and misses some. In the table there are around 150,000 clones, approximately 81% of which are singletons. The length of the CDR3 is 15 residues. Germline V gene lookup returns CDR1 SGHAT and CDR2 FQNNGV. This TCR was recovered from a man in his late teens or twenties in good health and CMV-seronegative. Specimen: PBMCs. The rearrangement joins TRBV11-2 to TRBJ2-5, with D possibly matching TRBD2 (7 bases). The end of the DNA aligns better with TRBJ2-7, so the J call may be wrong. The CDR3 protein is CASSPSGRGLYEQYF. CDR3 DNA sequence: TGTGCCAGCAGCCCCTCGGGGCGGGGGCTCTACGAGCAGTACTTC.